This entry concerns a single TCR beta chain. The germline gives CDR1 MNHEY, CDR2 SVGAGI. Between the trimmed V and J ends, which lost 6 bases and 0 bases, there was a span of 11 bases. The CDR3 runs 14 residues. The data belong to a study of blood T cell repertoires in COVID-19. Study information: Collection of acute and convalescent COVID-19 samples took place in the United States, Italy and Spain. From T cells, B-cell-depleted T cells, or PBMCs came the material, which was cDNA or gDNA.

Authors' analysis steps: Estimation of nucleated cell counts was performed using reference gene primer amplification. The protocol was immunoSEQ multiplex PCR, while the TCRdb copy is restricted to in-frame clones and leaves out a portion. That table furnishes V, J and clone size, whereas the DNA furnished D and trimming. The table shows fewer than 250,000 clones, with almost 90% occurring only once. Sequenced sample: peripheral blood. The chain carries TRBV6-5 and TRBJ1-2, with TRBD1 as a possible D gene (6 bases). The receptor comes from a woman aged 55-70 years with acute or convalescent COVID-19. The CDR3 here is CASRNQGPNYGYTF. CDR3 nucleotide sequence: TGTGCCAGCAGGAACCAGGGGCCTAACTATGGCTACACCTTC.